The 26 T cell receptor beta chains below come from one sample, sequenced in a study of shared clonotypes between healthy human individuals. Naive CD8 populations comprised CD45RO-negative cells positively selected for CCR7, excluding terminally differentiated effector memory CD45RA+ cells. Sequencing was performed with immunoSEQ multiplex PCR; in TCRdb, only in-frame clones are kept and a portion is missing. The data hold around 2,000,000 clones, with approximately 94% observed a single time. The sequencing sample was made of naive CD8+ T cells sorted from blood. Receptor source: a man aged 18 to 29 in good health.

CDR3 coding DNA: TGTGCCAGCAGCCTAGGTGTTTCGACCTACAATGAGCAGTTCTTC. Residues: CASSLGVSTYNEQFF. The chain is built from TRBV11-2 and TRBJ2-1, with D unresolved. CDR3 size: 15 residues. Per the germline V gene, CDR1 is SGHAT and CDR2 is FQNNGV. V was shortened by 5 bases and J by 2 bases, with 13 bases between the two germline ends.

In this sample, this clone turned up once. The chain combines TRBV28 with TRBJ1-1; D possibly corresponds to TRBD1 (6 bases). CDR1 is MDHEN, CDR2 SYDVKM, per germline. The CDR3 extends over 14 amino acids. V was shortened by 8 bases and J by 0 bases, with 13 bases between the two germline ends. The CDR3 DNA reads TGTGCCAGCCACAGGGAAATAATGAACACTGAAGCTTTCTTT. It encodes CASHREIMNTEAFF.

The chain combines TRBV27 with TRBJ2-7; a possible D gene is TRBD1 (7 bases). With 5 bases removed from V and 4 bases from J, the gap between germline ends came to 15 bases. Germline loops: CDR1 MNHEY, CDR2 SMNVEV (reference sequence). This CDR3 is 14 amino acids long. CDR3 coding DNA: TGTGCCAGCAGTCTCCAGGGGGGTGGGTACGAGCAGTACTTC. Amino acids: CASSLQGGGYEQYF.

The chain couples TRBV5-6 to TRBJ1-1; no reliable D call. This CDR3 contains 13 residues. The germline V and J ends were trimmed by 1 base and 8 bases, with 12 bases remaining between them. CDR1 is SGHDT and CDR2 is YYEEEE in the germline V gene. The CDR3 sequence: CASSLSGGDEAFF. In nucleotides, the CDR3 is TGTGCCAGCAGCTTGTCTGGAGGCGACGAAGCTTTCTTT.

The chain recombines TRBV5-6 with TRBJ1-1; D remains unclear. The CDR3 totals 13 residues. The ends were cut back, 4 bases at V and 4 bases at J, with 11 bases in the middle. Germline V lookup: CDR1 SGHDT, CDR2 YYEEEE. The CDR3 here is CASSPLHGTEAFF. Written as DNA, the CDR3 is TGTGCCAGCAGCCCGCTCCACGGCACTGAAGCTTTCTTT.

J is TRBJ1-2 and V is TRBV11-2; no firm D call. The CDR3 is 18 amino acids. CDR1 is SGHAT, CDR2 FQNNGV, per germline. V lost 1 base to trimming and J lost 0 bases, with 18 bases between them. In DNA, the CDR3 is TGTGCCAGCAGCTTAGGGTCGGGAGGGATTCTTACTAACTATGGCTACACCTTC. It codes for CASSLGSGGILTNYGYTF.

This chain links TRBV5-1 with TRBJ2-1; 7 bases are shared with TRBD1. Germline loops: CDR1 SGHRS, CDR2 YFSETQ. The V and J ends lost 1 base and 0 bases, in that order; junction bases with no gene match: 7. The CDR3 extends over 17 amino acids. The CDR3 protein is CASSLTGALSSYNEQFF. DNA for the CDR3: TGCGCCAGCAGCTTGACAGGGGCTTTAAGCTCCTACAATGAGCAGTTCTTC.

The rearrangement uses TRBV11-2 and TRBJ2-7; D gene unclear. V gave up 4 bases and J gave up 5 bases, with 15 bases separating them. CDR3 length: 14 residues. Germline lookup yields CDR1 SGHAT and CDR2 FQNNGV. CDR3 sequence (DNA): TGTGCCAGCAGCTCCACCTTAGCCCCCCACGAGCAGTACTTC. As protein: CASSSTLAPHEQYF.

The sample holds one count of this clone. This chain links TRBV29-1 with TRBJ2-7; unclear D gene. Per the germline V gene, CDR1 is SQVTM and CDR2 is ANQGSEA. V was cut by 5 bases and J by 2 bases, with 7 bases left in between. The CDR3 sequence is 11 residues long. The CDR3 region is CSVPGTYEQYF. The CDR3, as DNA: TGCAGCGTTCCTGGTACCTACGAGCAGTACTTC.

The CDR3 DNA reads TGTGCCAGCAGCCAAGATGGCGCTAGCTCCTACAATGAGCAGTTCTTC. Translated: CASSQDGASSYNEQFF. The chain has TRBV4-2 and TRBJ2-1; D not certain. Germline CDR1 reads LGHNA; CDR2 reads YNFKEQ. The CDR3 is 16 residues long. The V and J ends lost 0 bases and 0 bases respectively, with 9 bases between them.

CDR3 sequence (DNA): TGTGCCAGCAGCTTAGTTAGCGGGGGCACCTACGAGCAGTACTTC. Translation: CASSLVSGGTYEQYF. V usage is TRBV7-8 and J usage is TRBJ2-7, with TRBD2 matching over 9 bases. The germline V gene encodes CDR1 SGHVS and CDR2 FQNEAQ. This CDR3 has 15 residues. V lost 1 base to trimming and J lost 2 bases; unmatched junction nucleotides: 3.

The genes are TRBV19 and TRBJ2-7, with D possibly TRBD2 on 6 matching bases. V gave up 5 bases and J gave up 6 bases, with 23 bases separating them. The CDR3 is made up of 16 amino acids. Germline lookup yields CDR1 LNHDA and CDR2 SQIVND (reference sequence). The CDR3 nucleotides are TGTGCCAGTAGTCCCGCCTATTGGTTGGAGGGAAGCGAGCAGTACTTC. Translated, it gives CASSPAYWLEGSEQYF.

This chain connects TRBV5-4 to TRBJ1-1; D is perhaps TRBD1 (5 bases). The CDR3 covers 15 residues. V was trimmed by 2 bases and J by 1 base, leaving 12 bases between them. CDR1 is SGHNT, CDR2 YYREEE, per germline (reference sequence). The CDR3 here is CASSLWGEANTEAFF. The CDR3 DNA follows: TGTGCCAGCAGCTTATGGGGGGAGGCGAACACTGAAGCTTTCTTT.

This clone appeared once. This chain connects TRBV29-1 to TRBJ2-7; 7 bases match TRBD2. J was trimmed by 7 bases and V by 6 bases; bases with no gene match: 15. Germline V lookup: CDR1 SQVTM, CDR2 ANQGSEA. The CDR3 runs to 14 residues. Here the CDR3 reads CSVAGGVRESEQYF. DNA for the CDR3: TGCAGCGTCGCTGGGGGGGTCCGCGAAAGTGAGCAGTACTTC.

The V gene is TRBV6-5, the J gene TRBJ2-2, with D perhaps given as TRBD1 or TRBD2 (5 bases each). Germline CDR1 is MNHEY and CDR2 is SVGAGI. V lost 5 bases, J lost 4 bases, and 11 bases lay in between. This CDR3 is 14 amino acids long. CDR3 nucleotides: TGTGCCAGCAGTGCTGCAGGGAGCACCGGGGAGCTGTTTTTT. Translating gives CASSAAGSTGELFF.

The rearrangement joins TRBV4-1 to TRBJ2-7; tentatively, D is TRBD1 (6 bases). CDR3 length: 15 residues. Trimming stripped 0 bases from V and 3 bases from J, with 12 bases between. Germline lookup yields CDR1 MGHRA and CDR2 YSYEKL. The CDR3 DNA follows: TGCGCCAGCAGCCAAGAAAAGGACAGTGGCTACGAGCAGTACTTC. It yields the protein CASSQEKDSGYEQYF.

J is TRBJ2-5 and V is TRBV21-1; the table calls TRBD2, which could not be checked here. TRBV21-1 is a listed pseudogene. The CDR3 has 15 residues. CDR3 DNA sequence: TGTGCCAGCAGCCCGACGGGGGGGCGACAAGAGACCCAGTACTTC. Translating gives CASSPTGGRQETQYF.

V usage is TRBV25-1 and J usage is TRBJ1-6; D possibly corresponds to TRBD1 (5 bases). The V and J ends lost 1 base and 11 bases respectively, with 9 bases between them. Germline loops: CDR1 MGHDK, CDR2 SYGVNS. The CDR3 is made up of 13 amino acids. The CDR3 region has the DNA TGTGCCAGCAGTGAATTTAAGGGACCACCCCTCCACTTT. Amino acids: CASSEFKGPPLHF.

The chain couples TRBV4-1 to TRBJ2-1; D unclear. V was shortened by 1 base and J by 3 bases, with 7 bases between the two germline ends. The CDR3 has 14 residues. Germline V gene sequence: CDR1 MGHRA, CDR2 YSYEKL. CDR3 sequence reads: CASSQVPDYNEQFF. CDR3 bases: TGCGCCAGCAGCCAAGTTCCGGACTACAATGAGCAGTTCTTC.

This rearrangement joins TRBV5-6 to TRBJ2-7; 8 bases map to TRBD2. Trimming removed 0 bases from V and 2 bases from J; junction bases left unmatched: 10. The CDR3 is 17 amino acids. Per the germline V gene, CDR1 is SGHDT and CDR2 is YYEEEE. The CDR3 sequence: CASSLDTHQREPYEQYF. The CDR3 region has the DNA TGTGCCAGCAGCTTGGATACCCACCAGCGGGAGCCCTACGAGCAGTACTTC.

Remarks on this clone: At the DNA level, this CDR3 is encoded by other sequences in the same sample as well. The chain combines TRBV28 with TRBJ1-2; D might be TRBD1 (6 bases). CDR3 length equals 14 residues. Germline values: CDR1 MDHEN, CDR2 SYDVKM. Trimming took off 2 bases at V and 4 bases at J, with 11 bases between the two ends. The CDR3 reads CASSLLARGYGYTF. CDR3 in DNA: TGTGCCAGCAGTTTACTGGCCAGGGGCTATGGCTACACCTTC.

The CDR3 loop is CASSGDNSYEQYF. The CDR3 bases are TGCGCCAGCAGCGGGGACAATTCCTACGAGCAGTACTTC. This rearrangement joins TRBV4-1 to TRBJ2-7, with a weak D call TRBD1 (6 bases). V dropped 5 bases and J dropped 1 base, with 9 bases sitting between them. Germline V gene sequence: CDR1 MGHRA, CDR2 YSYEKL. The CDR3 has 13 residues.

This chain connects TRBV28 to TRBJ2-6; TRBD1 might be the D (5 bases). From germline, CDR1 is MDHEN and CDR2 SYDVKM. Trimming removed 3 bases from V and 0 bases from J, with 9 bases in between. This CDR3 spans 16 amino acids. The CDR3 DNA reads TGTGCCAGCAGTTTGATCAGGGCCTCTGGGGCCAACGTCCTGACTTTC. It is translated as CASSLIRASGANVLTF.

J is TRBJ2-7 and V is TRBV6-6; a possible D gene is TRBD2 (6 bases). The germline V and J ends were trimmed by 4 bases and 0 bases, with 16 bases remaining between them. The CDR3 consists of 16 residues. CDR1 is MNHNY and CDR2 is SVGAGI in the germline V gene (reference sequence). CDR3 DNA sequence: TGTGCCAGCAGTTCCCTTCTAGCGACTAGCTCCTACGAGCAGTACTTC. Protein: CASSSLLATSSYEQYF.

The rearrangement links TRBV7-8 to TRBJ2-3, with D possibly being TRBD2 (6 bases). Germline V gene lookup returns CDR1 SGHVS and CDR2 FQNEAQ. V lost 1 base to trimming and J lost 4 bases, with 15 bases between them. CDR3 length: 16 residues. For the CDR3, the DNA is TGTGCCAGCAGCTTAGTCCGCGGGGTTGACGCAGATACGCAGTATTTT. Protein: CASSLVRGVDADTQYF.

V and J are TRBV5-8 and TRBJ1-1; weak D call: TRBD1 (5 bases). Germline CDR1 SGHTS, CDR2 YDEGEE. This CDR3 is built from 12 residues. The V and J ends lost 4 bases and 11 bases respectively, with 15 bases between them. CDR3 sequence reads: CASSTAGIWAFF. Here the CDR3 DNA reads TGTGCCAGCAGCACGGCAGGGATATGGGCTTTCTTT.